Here is one TCR beta chain with its context. The table came from immunoSEQ multiplex PCR; TCRdb's copy has only in-frame clones and leaves some out. Of roughly 160,000 clones listed, about 92% are singletons. The sample comes from a study of T cell responses to AZD1222 COVID-19 vaccine. The CDR3 covers 18 residues. In germline, CDR1 is LGHDT, CDR2 YNNKEL (reference sequence). J lost 7 bases, V lost 4 bases, and 15 bases had no gene match. V is TRBV3-1 (or the pseudogene TRBV3-2) and J is TRBJ1-6; 8 positions agree with TRBD1. This sample comprised peripheral blood, obtained on day 0 of AZD1222 vaccination. The receptor was derived from an adult in good health. The chain's CDR3 is CASSPKAAGTGGNSPLHF. The CDR3 DNA reads TGTGCCAGCAGCCCTAAAGCGGCGGGGACAGGCGGAAATTCACCCCTCCACTTT.